This T cell receptor beta chain was captured in a study of tumor and adjacent non-tumor tissue in lung cancer (dated by TCRdb to between 2017 and 2018). Regarding the research as a whole: Of the cohort, 12 patients had adenocarcinoma, 2 had squamous cell carcinoma and 1 had small cell lung cancer. Ages among the 15 or so patients ranged from roughly 31 to 76 years, there were approximately ten men and 5 women, and disease was at TNM stage I to III. A total of approximately 130,000,000 productive TCRbeta reads were generated by sequencing, corresponding to an average of around 4 million reads per sample. Bulk TCRbeta repertoires were compared between lung tumor tissue and matched distant non-tumor lung tissue obtained from around 16 lung cancer patients. For each patient, one tumor sample and one normal lung sample were taken, giving roughly 30 paired specimens that underwent TCRbeta CDR3 sequencing. Points the paper makes about the study in general: The sequencing platform is not named in the methods, and unique molecular identifiers are not mentioned. Peripheral blood was not sequenced, so blood TCRbeta repertoires in these lung cancer patients were not examined. Only around 15 patients were included in the cohort, and the need for larger samples and more detailed clinical data was noted by the authors. TCR diversity was significantly higher in younger patients, and higher tumor TCR diversity was associated with shorter overall and disease-free survival. TCR diversity (inverse Simpson) was significantly higher in tumor than in normal lung tissue (about 400 vs 180, P = 0.0075, Mann-Whitney U test). A significantly larger cumulative share of the repertoire was made up by the top 100 clones in normal lung than in tumor tissue.

The method was multiplex PCR. The sequencer was an Illumina HiSeq 2500. TCRbeta libraries were constructed through three rounds of nested PCR with primers (Table S4) according to protocols adapted from ARM-PCR. PCR products of 200-500 bp were gel-excised and purified with the QIAquick gel extraction kit before sequencing. From the authors' description of their analysis: Trimmomatic was used to clean the reads, FLASH was used to merge the reads into complete CDR3 sequences, and MiTCR was used to assign the reads to V(D)J germline segments. Clonal diversity was calculated as the inverse Simpson's index using VDJtools. A read counted as productive if the sequence was in-frame and lacked a premature stop codon. TCRdb trimmed the raw reads at Q25, called clones with MiXCR and kept productive beta chains. All rows with the same CDR3 protein become a single entry with the most common DNA and genes. The V and J calls, along with clone size, are taken from TCRdb and not from the paper's own processing. Recorded for this sample are over 100,000 distinct CDR3 sequences; about 61% of them occurred a single time. The ten largest clones add up to 15% to 20% of the sample.

Concerning this clonotype itself: No cognate antigen has been identified for it. A read error may be the cause here, since a much bigger clone is one base away.

RNA was extracted from bulk unsorted tissue and checked for quality with a NanoDrop ND-1000 and an Agilent 2100. Normal lung samples were distant non-tumor tissue taken more than 3 cm from the tumor edge. The donors were newly diagnosed lung cancer patients admitted for thoracic surgery in China from August to November 2014 who had not received prior chemotherapy. Anyone who had undergone radiotherapy or chemotherapy before, or who had another cancer at the same time, was left out of the study. Surgical tissue pieces of roughly 1-2 cm3 were preserved in RNAlater solution and were kept at -80 degrees C until use. CDR1 SNHLY and CDR2 FYNNEI were looked up in the germline V gene. The CDR3 goes from the cysteine to the phenylalanine over 14 residues. Here the CDR3 DNA is all that survives: 42 bases in frame from base 1. The trim is 7 bases for V and 3 bases for J, with a gap of 13 bases between the germline ends.

The chain uses TRBV2 and TRBJ2-1; the best D guess is TRBD2, with 7 bases matching. The TCR was taken from a man between 60 and 70 years old with non-small cell lung cancer. The specimen was distant non-tumor lung tissue. The nucleotide sequence is given as TGTGCCAGCAAGCCAGGGGACTACTACAATGAGCAGTTCTTC. Translation gives CASKPGDYYNEQFF.